Detailed here is one TCR beta chain. The repertoire was sequenced with immunoSEQ multiplex PCR; TCRdb's copy has only in-frame clones and lacks some. The table has 45,000 to 60,000 clones, approximately 92% seen once; the top ten hold under 0.85%. The data derive from a study of T cell changes during pregnancy in multiple sclerosis. The sample in question was CD4+ T cells from peripheral blood mononuclear cells, obtained in the third trimester of pregnancy. This sequence was found in a female donor with multiple sclerosis, enrolled in a pregnancy study.

CDR3 sequence (DNA): TGTGCCAGCTGGCAGGGTGGCAACACCGGGGAGCTGTTTTTT. It encodes CASWQGGNTGELFF. V usage is TRBV2 and J usage is TRBJ2-2, with D possibly being TRBD1 (5 bases). CDR1 and CDR2 from the germline V gene are SNHLY and FYNNEI. V lost 8 bases and J lost 2, with 12 bases in between. This CDR3 has 14 amino acids. The entire variable domain, with the rest obtained from reference TRBV2 and TRBJ2-2, is as follows: EPEVTQTPSHQVTQMGQEVILRCVPISNHLYFYWYRQILGQKVEFLVSFYNNEISEKSEIFDDQFSVERPDGSNFTLKIRSTKLEDSAMYFCASWQGGNTGELFFGEGSRLTVL.